This T cell receptor beta chain was identified during a study of radiotherapy plus CTLA-4 blockade in lung cancer. Notes on the study in general: Best predicting response, reportedly, were early blood T cell clone dynamics, with interferon-beta.

Assay: immunoSEQ multiplex PCR; the TCRdb copy retains only in-frame clones and omits some. This sample yields about 98,000 clones, of which approximately 85% are seen a single time; around 3.6% belongs to the top ten. This CDR3 spans 11 amino acids. V was clipped by 5 bases and J by 5 bases; unmatched bases: 2. Germline loops: CDR1 GTSNPN, CDR2 SVGIG (reference sequence). A note on this clone: What it binds is not known.

Patients in the study, people with chemo-refractory metastatic non-small-cell lung cancer, received focal radiation plus ipilimumab CTLA-4 blockade. The chain uses TRBV30 and TRBJ1-2, with 7 positions matching TRBD1. The input for sequencing was peripheral blood, taken from a patient treated with radiotherapy plus ipilimumab. The source of this sequence is a human donor with non-small cell lung cancer who had a partial response to radiotherapy plus ipilimumab. Written as DNA, the CDR3 is TGTGCCTGGTCGACAGGGTATGGCTACACCTTC. Translated, it gives CAWSTGYGYTF.